The following is a T cell receptor (beta chain) sequence with its context. The antigen remains undetermined. The data stem from a study of siplizumab effects on memory and regulatory T cells. Findings of the study overall: Greater diversity than memory cells seemed evident in naive T cells, which also appeared to be major alloresponse contributors. Roughly 80-97% of proliferating CD4+ or CD8+ clones defied assignment to a naive or memory phenotype. It was never confirmed that proliferating Tregs from siplizumab cultures were suppressive. Mappable alloreactive CD4+ clones averaged approximately 67% Treg-derived with siplizumab versus 26.9% in controls.

Data came from immunoSEQ multiplex PCR; TCRdb stores just in-frame clones and leaves some out. The data contain some 70,000 clones, 88% of them seen just once; the ten biggest clones take up around 1.8%. V was clipped by 4 bases and J by 1 base; unmatched bases: 8. Germline V gives CDR1 SGHKS, CDR2 YYEKEE (reference sequence). The CDR3 consists of 16 residues. The rearrangement uses TRBV5-5 and TRBJ1-1, with 9 bases identical to TRBD1. Material: Tregs sorted from blood. The sequence was collected from a human donor in good health. Here the CDR3 reads CASSRGGGQGNTEAFF. CDR3 nucleotide sequence: TGTGCCAGCAGCCGTGGTGGGGGACAGGGGAACACTGAAGCTTTCTTT.